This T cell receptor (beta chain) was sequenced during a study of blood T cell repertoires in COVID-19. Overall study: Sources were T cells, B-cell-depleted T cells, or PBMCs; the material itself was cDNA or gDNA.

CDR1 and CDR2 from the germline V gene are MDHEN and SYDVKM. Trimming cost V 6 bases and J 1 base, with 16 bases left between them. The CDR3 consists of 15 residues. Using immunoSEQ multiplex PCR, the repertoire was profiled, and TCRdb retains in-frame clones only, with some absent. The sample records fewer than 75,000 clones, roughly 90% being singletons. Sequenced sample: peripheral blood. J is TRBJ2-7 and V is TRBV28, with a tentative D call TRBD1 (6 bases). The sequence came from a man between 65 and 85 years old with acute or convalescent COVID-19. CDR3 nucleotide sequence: TGTGCCAGCAGGCTCTATGGGACACCTTCCTACGAGCAGTACTTC. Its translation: CASRLYGTPSYEQYF.